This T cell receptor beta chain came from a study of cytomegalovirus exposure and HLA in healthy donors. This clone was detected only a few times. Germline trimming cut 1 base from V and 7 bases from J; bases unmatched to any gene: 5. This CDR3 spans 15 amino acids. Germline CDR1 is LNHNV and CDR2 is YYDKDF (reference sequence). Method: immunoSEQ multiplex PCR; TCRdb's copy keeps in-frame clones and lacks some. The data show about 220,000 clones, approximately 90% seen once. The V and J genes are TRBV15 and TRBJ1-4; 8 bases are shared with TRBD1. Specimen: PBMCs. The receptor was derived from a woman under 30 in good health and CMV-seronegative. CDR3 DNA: TGTGCCACCAGCAGAGGAAGGGGACAGGCTGAAAAACTGTTTTTT. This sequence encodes CATSRGRGQAEKLFF.